The 5 T cell receptor beta chains presented below share a single source sample, sequenced in a study of Graves' ophthalmopathy and Graves' hyperthyroidism. For repertoire sequencing, the TCR beta CDR3 regions were amplified from RNA transcripts. The authors performed first-round RT-PCR with HTBI primers and then a second-round multiplex PCR. TCRdb recomputed calls from the multiplex PCR reads with MiXCR, one row per CDR3 protein. The sample contains 680,000 or so distinct CDR3 sequences, over 20% of which appear only once. Sequenced input: peripheral blood. These receptors all stem from a woman under 30 with stable Graves' hyperthyroidism. Some clones in this sample may be carry-over from other donors' samples.

This clonotype was found many times. This chain joins TRBV2 and TRBJ2-5; 14 bases agree with TRBD2. Per the germline V gene, CDR1 is SNHLY and CDR2 is FYNNEI. The CDR3 length is 15 residues. The junction had 1 base not matched to a gene; V was cut back by 6 bases and J by 1 base. The CDR3 DNA sequence: TGTGCCAGCAGCGGGACTAGCGGGGGCCAAGAGACCCAGTACTTC. Residues: CASSGTSGGQETQYF.

V usage is TRBV28 and J usage is TRBJ2-5, with TRBD2 identical over 10 bases. Germline CDR1 MDHEN, CDR2 SYDVKM. The CDR3 extends over 16 amino acids. V was clipped by 11 bases and J by 3 bases; unmatched bases: 15. CDR3 loop: CAVIGVAGGWKETQYF. DNA for the CDR3: TGTGCCGTCATAGGGGTAGCGGGAGGTTGGAAAGAGACCCAGTACTTC.

J is TRBJ2-7 and V is TRBV20-1; 9 bases are a match to TRBD2. Germline CDR1 DFQATT, CDR2 SNEGSKA (reference sequence). After removal of 6 bases from V and 7 bases from J, the junction contained 10 bases not matched to a gene. The CDR3 extends over 13 amino acids. For the CDR3, the DNA is TGCAGTGCAAGCGGGAGGAAGGTGGGGGAGCAGTACTTC. This gives the protein CSASGRKVGEQYF.

This clonotype has a count of ten or more. The chain combines TRBV28 with TRBJ1-6; 8 nucleotides match TRBD1. The germline CDR1 and CDR2 sequences are MDHEN and SYDVKM. This CDR3 is 15 amino acids long. V lost 6 bases, J lost 7 bases, and 8 bases stayed unmatched. The DNA of the CDR3 is TGTGCCAGCAGGATCGGGACAGGCGGGAATTCACCCCTCCACTTT. Its protein product is CASRIGTGGNSPLHF.

Turning to this clonotype: The junction does not match germline at one end; this may be a read error. The V gene is TRBV6-1, the J gene TRBJ2-7; tentative D call: TRBD2 (5 bases). CDR1 is MNHNS and CDR2 is SASEGT in the germline V gene. There are 13 residues in the CDR3. CDR3 nucleotide sequence: TGTGCCAGCAGAGGGAGAGCTGACCGACGAACCGACTTC. Translated, it gives CASRGRADRRTDF.